These T cell receptor beta chains were read from a single sample in a study of OX40 agonist ivuxolimab in advanced cancers. This table comes from immunoSEQ multiplex PCR, and its TCRdb copy is limited to in-frame clones, with some not included. Of 70,000 to 90,000 clones detected, more than 90% appear once; the ten largest clones hold around 0.35%. Sequenced material: CD4+ or CD8+ T cells sorted from blood, taken in a trial of the OX40 agonist ivuxolimab. The receptor set was obtained from an adult with an advanced solid tumor such as melanoma, head and neck, liver or kidney cancer. CDR3s include the opening cysteine and the closing phenylalanine or tryptophan. The D gene is left open where the match is weak. Clone size is not always given. Where it is, it says once, few, many or a class for expanded clones.

TRBV28	.	TRBJ1-3	TRBD1	CASSQTGAGNTIYF	TGTGCCAGCAGTCAGACAGGGGCAGGAAACACCATATATTTT
TRBV5-4	.	TRBJ1-4	.	CASSLVGEGEKLFF	TGTGCCAGCAGCTTGGTAGGGGAAGGGGAAAAACTGTTTTTT
TRBV5-4	.	TRBJ1-2	.	CASSLDRGEIGYTF	TGTGCCAGCAGCTTAGATCGGGGGGAAATTGGCTACACCTTC
TRBV10-3	.	TRBJ1-2	.	CAISEGLGVNYGYTF	TGTGCCATCAGTGAGGGTCTCGGGGTTAACTATGGCTACACCTTC
TRBV7-2	.	TRBJ2-6	.	CASSLGGTAPSGANVLTF	TGTGCCAGCAGTTTGGGGGGCACCGCCCCCTCTGGGGCCAACGTCCTGACTTTC
TRBV14	.	TRBJ1-1	.	CASSLDSVNTEAFF	TGTGCCAGCAGCCTAGACAGTGTGAACACTGAAGCTTTCTTT
TRBV28	.	TRBJ1-4	.	CASSDSGEKLFF	TGTGCCAGCAGTGACAGCGGAGAAAAACTGTTTTTT
TRBV19	.	TRBJ2-7	.	CASSTQGGSYEQYF	TGTGCCAGTAGTACACAGGGAGGGTCCTACGAGCAGTACTTC
TRBV6-5	few	TRBJ1-2	TRBD1	CASSAQGAQGYTF	TGTGCCAGCAGTGCTCAGGGGGCGCAGGGCTACACCTTC
TRBV7-6	.	TRBJ2-5	TRBD2	CASSLVGLAGVGRETQYF	TGTGCCAGCAGCTTAGTTGGACTAGCGGGGGTGGGGCGAGAGACCCAGTACTTC
TRBV6-5	.	TRBJ2-7	.	CASSHNGFSYEQYF	TGTGCCAGCAGTCACAATGGGTTCTCCTACGAGCAGTACTTC
TRBV19	.	TRBJ2-6	TRBD1	CASSISQGALSGANVLTF	TGTGCCAGTAGTATCTCTCAGGGGGCTCTCTCTGGGGCCAACGTCCTGACTTTC
TRBV29-1	.	TRBJ2-7	TRBD1	CSAEKQGAGEQYF	TGCAGCGCTGAGAAGCAGGGGGCAGGGGAGCAGTACTTC
TRBV5-1	.	TRBJ2-1	TRBD1	CASSSTPGTGANEQFF	TGCGCCAGCAGCTCAACTCCCGGGACAGGGGCCAATGAGCAGTTCTTC
TRBV5-4	once	TRBJ1-1	.	CASSLAYGGNTEAFF	TGTGCCAGCAGCTTGGCGTATGGAGGGAACACTGAAGCTTTCTTT
TRBV30	few	TRBJ1-1	.	CAWSPGNTEAFF	TGTGCCTGGAGTCCCGGGAACACTGAAGCTTTCTTT
TRBV28	.	TRBJ2-7	TRBD1	CASKPQGDQQYF	TGTGCCAGCAAACCTCAGGGGGACCAGCAGTACTTC
TRBV18	once	TRBJ1-1	TRBD1	CASSPGTGRGGTEAFF	TGTGCCAGCTCACCTGGGACAGGGAGAGGAGGGACTGAAGCTTTCTTT
TRBV19	.	TRBJ2-7	.	CASSIDLSAANSYEQYF	TGTGCCAGTAGTATAGATCTATCCGCCGCTAACTCCTACGAGCAGTACTTC
TRBV10-2	.	TRBJ1-2	.	CASSESIYIGYTF	TGCGCCAGCAGTGAGTCGATCTATATAGGCTACACCTTC
TRBV9	.	TRBJ2-1	TRBD2	CASSVGLAGETRSYNEQFF	TGTGCCAGCAGCGTAGGCTTAGCGGGAGAAACCAGGTCCTACAATGAGCAGTTCTTC
TRBV5-1	.	TRBJ2-3	.	CASSLERGLGTDTQYF	TGCGCCAGCAGCTTGGAGAGGGGGTTAGGCACAGATACGCAGTATTTT
TRBV2	.	TRBJ1-4	TRBD1	CASSGQGAGEKLFF	TGTGCCAGCAGTGGACAGGGGGCCGGTGAAAAACTGTTTTTT
TRBV5-8	.	TRBJ1-4	.	CASSPRGGGGEKLFF	TGTGCCAGCAGCCCGAGGGGAGGGGGTGGCGAAAAACTGTTTTTT
TRBV18	.	TRBJ2-2	TRBD1	CASSPGQGAGELFF	TGTGCCAGCTCACCGGGACAGGGGGCCGGGGAGCTGTTTTTT
TRBV7-9	.	TRBJ1-2	TRBD1	CASSFGTGDYGYTF	TGTGCCAGCAGCTTCGGGACAGGAGACTATGGCTACACCTTC
TRBV2	.	TRBJ2-3	.	CASRGEYLGTDTQYF	TGTGCCAGCAGGGGGGAGTATCTTGGCACAGATACGCAGTATTTT
TRBV9	.	TRBJ2-1	.	CASSVGLDSYNEQFF	TGTGCCAGCAGCGTAGGACTAGACTCCTACAATGAGCAGTTCTTC
TRBV28	.	TRBJ2-5	.	CASSLKAQETQYF	TGTGCCAGCAGTTTGAAGGCCCAAGAGACCCAGTACTTC
TRBV7-2	once	TRBJ2-3	.	CASSLDGGPTDTQYF	TGTGCCAGCAGCTTAGACGGCGGTCCCACAGATACGCAGTATTTT
TRBV18	.	TRBJ1-5	.	CASSPPAHPNQPQHF	TGTGCCAGCTCACCACCTGCACACCCCAATCAGCCCCAGCATTTT
TRBV5-1	once	TRBJ1-2	.	CASSRIESYGYTF	TGCGCCAGCAGTCGTATAGAAAGCTATGGCTACACCTTC
TRBV5-1	.	TRBJ2-1	.	CASSVESYNEQFF	TGCGCCAGCAGCGTCGAATCCTACAATGAGCAGTTCTTC
TRBV6-1	.	TRBJ1-4	.	CASTQTATNEKLFF	TGTGCCAGCACCCAAACTGCAACTAATGAAAAACTGTTTTTT
TRBV18	.	TRBJ2-4	.	CASSPSPGADIQYF	TGTGCCAGCTCACCGAGTCCAGGAGCAGACATTCAGTACTTC
TRBV7-3	.	TRBJ2-7	.	CASSPQGGPAGEQYF	TGTGCCAGCAGCCCCCAGGGCGGGCCCGCGGGCGAGCAGTACTTC
TRBV7-7	once	TRBJ2-5	TRBD2	CASSLSGAASQYF	TGTGCCAGCAGCTTGAGCGGGGCGGCTTCCCAGTACTTC
TRBV6-5	once	TRBJ2-7	TRBD1	CASSSKHRGFYEQYF	TGTGCCAGCAGTTCCAAGCACAGGGGATTCTACGAGCAGTACTTC
TRBV7-8	.	TRBJ2-3	TRBD2	CASTLQRGADTQYF	TGTGCCAGCACCTTACAGCGGGGGGCAGATACGCAGTATTTT
TRBV6-6	.	TRBJ1-6	.	CASSQGPNSPLHF	TGTGCCAGCAGCCAGGGGCCGAATTCACCCCTCCACTTT
TRBV9	.	TRBJ1-2	.	CASSPSPSSVDYTF	TGTGCCAGCAGCCCCTCCCCCAGCAGCGTGGACTACACCTTC
TRBV7-2	.	TRBJ2-7	.	CASSSPTRLGEQYF	TGTGCCAGCAGCTCACCGACTAGATTGGGCGAGCAGTACTTC
TRBV5-1	.	TRBJ2-7	TRBD1	CASSPTTGPGTYEQYF	TGCGCCAGCAGCCCGACGACAGGGCCGGGGACCTACGAGCAGTACTTC
TRBV11-1	.	TRBJ2-3	.	CASSLGPGSTDTQYF	TGTGCCAGCAGCTTAGGTCCAGGGAGTACAGATACGCAGTATTTT
TRBV19	.	TRBJ2-3	.	CASSTSSDTQYF	TGTGCCAGTAGTACCAGCTCAGATACGCAGTATTTT
TRBV5-1	.	TRBJ2-1	TRBD2	CASSASSGSLSYNEQFF	TGCGCCAGCAGCGCATCTAGCGGGAGCCTTTCCTACAATGAGCAGTTCTTC